The 21 T cell receptor beta chains listed next were all sequenced from one sample in a study of blood T cell repertoires in COVID-19 (dated by TCRdb to the early 2020s). The library was made by the immunoSEQ multiplex PCR assay. TCRdb retrieved this table from immuneACCESS and kept in-frame rearrangements only. Not all clones are present; in checked studies, unresolved V genes account for under half, and no reason is known for the remainder. The sample table records 380,000 or so clones; about four fifths of these occur just once. Jointly, the top ten make up around 1.1% of the sample. The specimen sequenced was peripheral blood. The receptors shown here come from a human donor with acute or convalescent COVID-19. The donor label of this sample is uncertain.

This chain uses TRBV6-2 or TRBV6-3 with TRBJ1-4; D remains unclear. Per the germline V gene, CDR1 is MNHEY and CDR2 is SVGEGT. The CDR3 length is 14 residues. V was pared by 2 bases and J by 3 bases, with 7 bases between. CDR3 nucleotide sequence: TGTGCCAGCAGTTACGGAGGGTCTAATGAAAAACTGTTTTTT. Protein: CASSYGGSNEKLFF.

The chain uses TRBV10-3 and TRBJ1-6; D gene unclear. The CDR3 contains 13 residues. V lost 6 bases, J lost 15 bases, and 18 bases lay in between. Germline CDR1 is ENHRY and CDR2 is SYGVKD. The CDR3 loop is CAISDSPPRRLHF. The CDR3 DNA sequence: TGTGCCATCAGCGACTCGCCCCCCCGGCGCCTCCACTTT.

This clone was detected only a few times. The chain uses TRBV11-2 and TRBJ2-1; D possibly corresponds to TRBD2 (5 bases). CDR1 is SGHAT and CDR2 is FQNNGV in the germline V gene. The CDR3 has 18 amino acids. V was trimmed by 1 base and J by 2 bases, leaving 18 bases between them. The CDR3: CASSLGALEADPYNEQFF. As DNA, the CDR3 is TGTGCCAGCAGCTTAGGGGCTCTAGAAGCGGACCCCTACAATGAGCAGTTCTTC.

This chain links TRBV28 with TRBJ2-1, with a weak D call TRBD2 (6 bases). This CDR3 contains 15 residues. V gave up 0 bases and J gave up 6 bases, with 12 bases separating them. CDR1 is MDHEN and CDR2 is SYDVKM in the germline V gene. CDR3 residues: CASSLWGGRFNEQFF. CDR3 in DNA: TGTGCCAGCAGTTTATGGGGGGGAAGATTCAATGAGCAGTTCTTC.

This clone was observed a single time. The rearrangement joins TRBV3-1 (or the pseudogene TRBV3-2) to TRBJ2-1, with 12 positions matching TRBD2. The length of the CDR3 is 15 residues. CDR1 is LGHDT and CDR2 is YNNKEL in the germline V gene (reference sequence). V lost 3 bases to trimming and J lost 10 bases; unmatched junction nucleotides: 7. The CDR3 is CASSHPTSGRGEQFF. In nucleotides, the CDR3 is TGTGCCAGCAGCCACCCGACTAGCGGGAGAGGAGAGCAGTTCTTC.

The rearrangement uses TRBV30 and TRBJ2-5; 9 positions match TRBD1. The germline CDR1 and CDR2 sequences are GTSNPN and SVGIG (reference sequence). This CDR3 contains 15 residues. After removal of 1 base from V and 3 bases from J, the junction contained 6 bases not matched to a gene. The CDR3 here is CAWSGGGTGKETQYF. CDR3 nucleotides: TGTGCCTGGAGTGGGGGCGGGACAGGGAAAGAGACCCAGTACTTC.

This clone has ten or more counts. The chain couples TRBV4-2 to TRBJ2-7; no reliable D call. Deletions cut 2 bases from V and 0 bases from J, with 20 bases between. This CDR3 comprises 18 residues. Germline CDR1 is LGHNA and CDR2 is YNFKEQ. The CDR3 DNA reads as TGTGCCAGCAGCCAATCGTGGGTAGCTTCACCTCCCTCCTACGAGCAGTACTTC. It specifies CASSQSWVASPPSYEQYF.

This chain links TRBV2 with TRBJ2-6; D unclear. The germline CDR1 and CDR2 sequences are SNHLY and FYNNEI. V lost 8 bases to trimming and J lost 0 bases, with 5 bases between them. The CDR3 runs to 13 residues. The CDR3 sequence: CASRVSGANVLTF. CDR3 coding DNA: TGTGCCAGCCGGGTCTCTGGGGCCAACGTCCTGACTTTC.

The V gene is TRBV28, the J gene TRBJ1-2; 9 nucleotides match TRBD1. Germline V gives CDR1 MDHEN, CDR2 SYDVKM. The CDR3 totals 18 residues. J was trimmed by 1 base and V by 4 bases; bases with no gene match: 13. The CDR3 DNA reads TGTGCCAGCAGTTCCGCCCCGGGACAGGGCGGTGGTAACTATGGCTACACCTTC. This encodes CASSSAPGQGGGNYGYTF.

V is TRBV5-6 and J is TRBJ1-1; D is unresolved. The CDR3 is made up of 14 amino acids. Germline values: CDR1 SGHDT, CDR2 YYEEEE. Trimming cost V 5 bases and J 5 bases, with 16 bases left between them. CDR3 sequence (DNA): TGTGCCAGCAGGACCCGGGGTATTAGGACTGAAGCTTTCTTT. Amino acids: CASRTRGIRTEAFF.

Notes on this clone: At the DNA level, this CDR3 is encoded by other sequences in the same sample as well. The chain links TRBV19 to TRBJ1-5; 8 bases fit TRBD1. The CDR3 sequence is 16 residues long. Germline loops: CDR1 LNHDA, CDR2 SQIVND (reference sequence). J lost 6 bases, V lost 1 base, and 8 bases had no gene match. The CDR3 coding sequence is TGTGCCAGTAGTATAGGATCAGGGGGCGGCGGTCAGCCCCAGCATTTT. Translating it yields CASSIGSGGGGQPQHF.

This rearrangement joins TRBV18 to TRBJ2-1, with TRBD2 as a possible D gene (5 bases). The CDR3 has 14 residues. CDR1 is KGHSH and CDR2 is LQKENI in the germline V gene. V was clipped by 4 bases and J by 0 bases, with 7 bases between them. CDR3 bases: TGTGCCAGCTCACAGGGAGTCTCCTACAATGAGCAGTTCTTC. It yields the protein CASSQGVSYNEQFF.

This clone was counted between two and nine times. The rearrangement joins TRBV27 to TRBJ2-7; D uncertain. The V gene lost 6 bases and the J gene lost 3 bases, with 15 bases spanning the gap. Per the germline V gene, CDR1 is MNHEY and CDR2 is SMNVEV (reference sequence). The length of the CDR3 is 14 residues. The CDR3 is CASSLTAYLYEQYF. The CDR3 bases are TGTGCCAGCAGCCTCACCGCGTATCTCTACGAGCAGTACTTC.

The DNA for the CDR3 is TGTGCCAGCAGTTACGTCCGGGAGGGGTATGGCTACACCTTC. Protein product: CASSYVREGYGYTF. The chain is built from TRBV6-5 and TRBJ1-2, with D possibly being TRBD1 (5 bases). Between the trimmed V and J ends, which lost 2 bases and 5 bases, there was a span of 12 bases. This CDR3 is 14 amino acids long. CDR1 and CDR2 (germline): MNHEY, SVGAGI.

This chain connects TRBV27 to TRBJ2-7; possibly TRBD1 for D (5 bases). Germline lookup yields CDR1 MNHEY and CDR2 SMNVEV (reference sequence). V was trimmed by 9 bases and J by 5 bases, leaving 29 bases between them. The CDR3 spans 17 residues. The CDR3 sequence is CASTNSTYGAKVHEQYF. CDR3 nucleotide sequence: TGTGCCAGTACAAACTCCACCTATGGGGCAAAGGTTCACGAGCAGTACTTC.

A single count supports this clone. The chain links TRBV14 to TRBJ2-3; maybe TRBD2 (6 bases). Germline V gene data show CDR1 as SGHDN and CDR2 as FVKESK. The V and J ends lost 4 bases and 6 bases respectively, with 14 bases between them. The CDR3 totals 14 residues. CDR3 coding DNA: TGTGCCAGCAGCCGTGACCAACTAGCCGATACGCAGTATTTT. This sequence encodes CASSRDQLADTQYF.

This chain links TRBV2 with TRBJ2-2; perhaps TRBD1 as D (6 bases). Germline CDR1 reads SNHLY; CDR2 reads FYNNEI. Trimming took 8 bases from V and 6 from J, leaving 10 bases between them. The CDR3 covers 12 residues. CDR3 DNA: TGTGCCAGCCGAGGGGGACCCGGGGAGCTGTTTTTT. Translated: CASRGGPGELFF.

The genes are TRBV25-1 and TRBJ2-7; TRBD1 matches at 9 bases. After removal of 9 bases from V and 0 bases from J, the junction contained 6 bases not matched to a gene. This CDR3 contains 14 residues. Per the germline V gene, CDR1 is MGHDK and CDR2 is SYGVNS. The CDR3 is CASNPGQGSYEQYF. The CDR3 DNA reads as TGTGCCAGTAACCCGGGACAGGGCTCCTACGAGCAGTACTTC.

The gene calls are TRBV27 and TRBJ1-1, with TRBD1 as a possible D gene (6 bases). The CDR3 sequence is 13 residues long. Germline-derived CDR1 and CDR2 are MNHEY and SMNVEV (reference sequence). V shed 2 bases and J shed 4 bases, with 8 bases lying between them. CDR3 sequence (DNA): TGTGCCAGCAGTTTAGCCAGGGGCACTGAAGCTTTCTTT. This gives the protein CASSLARGTEAFF.

The gene calls are TRBV4-1 and TRBJ2-1, with D uncertain. Germline values: CDR1 MGHRA, CDR2 YSYEKL. Trimming removed 2 bases from V and 6 bases from J, with 5 bases in between. The CDR3 is made up of 12 amino acids. The CDR3 loop reads CASSQLVNEQFF. The CDR3 nucleotides read TGCGCCAGCAGCCAACTAGTCAATGAGCAGTTCTTC.

The chain couples TRBV2 to TRBJ2-7; perhaps TRBD2 as D (5 bases). V dropped 6 bases and J dropped 2 bases, with 14 bases sitting between them. Germline CDR1 reads SNHLY; CDR2 reads FYNNEI. CDR3 length: 14 amino acids. The CDR3 is CASRIGGPTYEQYF. DNA for the CDR3: TGTGCCAGCAGAATTGGAGGCCCAACCTACGAGCAGTACTTC.